Presented here are 23 T cell receptor beta chains from one specimen sequenced in a study of long-term antiretroviral therapy in people with HIV. Version v3.0 of the immunoSEQ assay ran at survey level. Some clones are missing from TCRdb's copy, which holds only in-frame ones; the method was immunoSEQ multiplex PCR. The sample includes approximately 29,000 clones, over 90% seen only once; the top ten take about 9.3%. Source: unsorted PBMCs, taken 6.2 years after starting antiretroviral therapy. These TCRs come from a middle-aged man with HIV.

The chain has TRBV5-1 and TRBJ2-7, with 7 bases lining up with TRBD1. Per germline, CDR1 SGHRS and CDR2 YFSETQ. The CDR3 is 15 residues long. V was pared by 4 bases and J by 1 base, with 8 bases of the junction left unmatched. As DNA, the CDR3 is TGCGCCAGCAGCCCCCGACAGGGCATATCCTACGAGCAGTACTTC. Translated, it gives CASSPRQGISYEQYF.

The rearrangement uses TRBV28 and TRBJ2-7, with D tentatively TRBD1 (5 bases). This CDR3 contains 15 residues. Between the trimmed V and J ends, which lost 6 bases and 1 base, there was a span of 16 bases. Looked up from germline, CDR1 is MDHEN and CDR2 is SYDVKM. The CDR3 DNA reads TGTGCCAGCAGCCGACAGTATAGAACATCCTACGAGCAGTACTTC. This sequence encodes CASSRQYRTSYEQYF.

The CDR3 is CASIPSSGQNYGYTF. The CDR3, as DNA: TGTGCCAGCATCCCCTCATCAGGACAGAATTATGGCTACACCTTC. The V call is TRBV21-1, the J call TRBJ1-2; TRBD1 is the table's D call and was not checked against the DNA. TRBV21-1 is assigned pseudogene status. There are 15 residues in the CDR3.

The CDR3 here is CASRARVGGGARVHNTEAFF. The CDR3 nucleotides are TGCGCCAGCAGAGCCAGGGTGGGCGGAGGTGCGAGGGTTCATAACACTGAAGCTTTCTTT. V usage is TRBV10-2 and J usage is TRBJ1-1, with D tentatively TRBD1 (5 bases). Trimming left V 6 bases short and J 2 bases short, with 31 bases between. CDR3 length: 20 amino acids. The germline CDR1 and CDR2 sequences are WSHSY and SAAADI.

J is TRBJ2-3 and V is TRBV19; TRBD1 matches 8 bases. V lost 5 bases and J lost 0; bases outside the gene matches: 13. The CDR3 contains 18 residues. Germline V gene lookup returns CDR1 LNHDA and CDR2 SQIVND (reference sequence). The DNA for the CDR3 is TGTGCCAGTAGTCTAACGCCTACAGGGGGTACTAGCACAGATACGCAGTATTTT. Encoded protein: CASSLTPTGGTSTDTQYF.

The chain uses TRBV7-2 and TRBJ1-1, with D unclear. Germline assignment: CDR1 SGHTA and CDR2 FQGNSA. Trimming left V 5 bases short and J 0 bases short, with 16 bases between. This CDR3 region has 16 residues. The CDR3 region is CASSPRAEVMNTEAFF. The CDR3 DNA follows: TGTGCCAGCAGCCCACGGGCCGAAGTGATGAACACTGAAGCTTTCTTT.

The genes are TRBV7-9 and TRBJ2-3; 9 bases align to TRBD2. CDR1 and CDR2 from the germline V gene are SEHNR and FQNEAQ (reference sequence). V shed 8 bases, J shed 5 bases, and the junction held 20 bases outside the gene matches. The CDR3 runs to 18 residues. DNA for the CDR3: TGTGCCAGCGGCGAGCGGGGGGCCCAACAACTTTACGGAGATACGCAGTATTTT. Protein product: CASGERGAQQLYGDTQYF.

This chain connects TRBV6-5 to TRBJ2-5, with D perhaps matching TRBD2 (6 bases). The V and J ends lost 6 bases and 11 bases respectively, with 22 bases between them. CDR1 is MNHEY and CDR2 is SVGAGI in the germline V gene. The CDR3 length is 14 residues. The CDR3 nucleotides read TGTGCCAGCAGCATATATCGGAGGGGCTGGCAGCAGTACTTC. This translates into CASSIYRRGWQQYF.

J is TRBJ2-7 and V is TRBV7-2; the D gene could be TRBD1 or TRBD2 (6 bases each). Germline assignment: CDR1 SGHTA and CDR2 FQGNSA. This CDR3 is 13 amino acids long. V lost 3 bases to trimming and J lost 6 bases, with 12 bases between them. CDR3 nucleotides: TGTGCCAGCAGCTTTAAAGGGGGGAGCGAGCAGTACTTC. The encoded protein is CASSFKGGSEQYF.

The chain carries TRBV4-2 and TRBJ1-1, with D perhaps matching TRBD1 (5 bases). CDR1 and CDR2 (germline): LGHNA, YNFKEQ. The CDR3 consists of 17 residues. V was cut by 0 bases and J by 1 base, with 15 bases left in between. CDR3 protein: CASSQDATASRNTEAFF. The CDR3 DNA is TGTGCCAGCAGCCAAGATGCGACAGCGTCTCGGAACACTGAAGCTTTCTTT.

This chain connects TRBV4-3 to TRBJ2-1; perhaps TRBD1 as D (7 bases). Germline assignment: CDR1 LGHNA and CDR2 YSLEER. The CDR3 is 14 amino acids. Deletions cut 5 bases from V and 6 bases from J, with 14 bases between. The chain's CDR3 is CASSAGQSSNEQFF. DNA for the CDR3: TGCGCCAGCAGCGCGGGACAGAGTAGCAATGAGCAGTTCTTC.

The rearrangement links TRBV6-1 to TRBJ2-4; 8 bases map to TRBD1. Germline assignment: CDR1 MNHNS and CDR2 SASEGT. J lost 8 bases, V lost 0 bases, and 6 bases had no gene match. This CDR3 has 15 residues. CDR3 in amino acids: CASSEAAGGLDIQYF. DNA for the CDR3: TGTGCCAGCAGTGAAGCGGCAGGGGGCCTTGACATTCAGTACTTC.

The table lists this clone with a few counts. The V gene is TRBV10-1, the J gene TRBJ2-1; D is undetermined. Looked up from germline, CDR1 is WNHNN and CDR2 is SYGVQD (reference sequence). The V and J ends lost 4 bases and 6 bases respectively, with 13 bases between them. The length of the CDR3 is 14 residues. The CDR3 loop is CASSALGNGNEQFF. CDR3 sequence (DNA): TGCGCCAGCAGTGCATTAGGGAACGGCAATGAGCAGTTCTTC.

This clone was detected only once. The chain carries TRBV21-1 and TRBJ1-5; TRBD1, the table's D call, lacks a check against the DNA. TRBV21-1 is a documented pseudogene. The CDR3 sequence is 18 residues long. CDR3: CASQYRDRRTYSNQPQHF. In DNA, the CDR3 is TGTGCCAGCCAATACCGGGACAGACGGACTTATAGCAATCAGCCCCAGCATTTT.

The J gene is TRBJ2-7, the V gene TRBV15, with D tentatively TRBD1 or TRBD2 (5 bases each). Germline-derived CDR1 and CDR2 are LNHNV and YYDKDF (reference sequence). The V end was cut by 3 bases, the J end by 4 bases, with 16 bases between. The CDR3 runs 15 residues. The CDR3: CATSSPGATRYEQYF. The DNA of the CDR3 is TGTGCCACCAGCAGTCCCGGGGCGACGCGGTACGAGCAGTACTTC.

This chain joins TRBV28 and TRBJ1-5; a weak D match, TRBD1 (5 bases). V lost 3 bases and J 4 bases, leaving 16 bases between the germline ends. The germline gives CDR1 MDHEN, CDR2 SYDVKM. CDR3 size: 16 residues. The CDR3 DNA reads as TGTGCCAGCAGTTTGTCAGTGACAGAGCCTAATCAGCCCCAGCATTTT. Translated: CASSLSVTEPNQPQHF.

The J gene is TRBJ2-5, the V gene TRBV11-2, with 7 bases matching TRBD1. The DNA end favors TRBJ2-7, so the J call may be wrong. The CDR3 totals 13 residues. CDR1 SGHAT and CDR2 FQNNGV come from the germline V gene. Written as DNA, the CDR3 is TGTGCCAGCAGCCTCCGACAGGGCTACGAGCAGTACTTC. Protein: CASSLRQGYEQYF.

This clone has more than one count but fewer than ten. The gene calls are TRBV5-1 and TRBJ2-5, with TRBD2 identical over 14 bases. Germline V lookup: CDR1 SGHRS, CDR2 YFSETQ. CDR3 size: 18 residues. V lost 0 bases, J lost 4 bases, and 8 bases stayed unmatched. CDR3: CASSLEGLAGGQGETQYF. The CDR3 coding sequence is TGCGCCAGCAGCTTGGAAGGACTAGCGGGGGGCCAAGGAGAGACCCAGTACTTC.

This chain connects TRBV6-5 to TRBJ1-1, with unresolved D. V dropped 4 bases and J dropped 1 base, with 16 bases sitting between them. The CDR3 contains 16 residues. Per the germline V gene, CDR1 is MNHEY and CDR2 is SVGAGI. The CDR3: CASSSRTVNQNTEAFF. As DNA, the CDR3 is TGTGCCAGCAGTTCACGGACCGTGAACCAGAACACTGAAGCTTTCTTT.

The genes are TRBV2 and TRBJ2-7; no clear D gene. V lost 6 bases, J lost 2 bases, and 8 bases lay in between. Germline V gene data show CDR1 as SNHLY and CDR2 as FYNNEI. CDR3 size: 12 residues. CDR3 in amino acids: CASSPVTYEQYF. The CDR3 DNA sequence: TGTGCCAGCAGCCCCGTCACCTACGAGCAGTACTTC.

The CDR3 sequence is CASSSSFSGGGAYEQYF. For the CDR3, the DNA is TGTGCCAGCAGCTCATCCTTTAGCGGAGGCGGCGCCTACGAGCAGTACTTC. The gene calls are TRBV11-2 and TRBJ2-7, with D possibly TRBD2 on 6 matching bases. This CDR3 is built from 17 residues. Germline values: CDR1 SGHAT, CDR2 FQNNGV. Trimming shortened V by 4 bases and J by 2 bases, and 21 bases separated the two germline ends.

This CDR3 is CASSTTGTKYEQYF. The CDR3 DNA sequence: TGTGCCAGTAGTACAACCGGGACCAAATACGAGCAGTACTTC. This chain links TRBV19 with TRBJ2-7; tentatively, D is TRBD1 or TRBD2 (5 bases each). V lost 4 bases and J 4 bases, leaving 14 bases between the germline ends. Germline CDR1 and CDR2: LNHDA and SQIVND (reference sequence). The CDR3 extends over 14 amino acids.

This chain uses TRBV15 with TRBJ2-7; TRBD1 or TRBD2 may be the D gene (5 bases each). The V end was cut by 0 bases, the J end by 13 bases, with 19 bases between. This CDR3 contains 14 residues. From germline, CDR1 is LNHNV and CDR2 YYDKDF (reference sequence). The CDR3 loop reads CATSRDLGGAGGYF. The CDR3 DNA sequence: TGTGCCACCAGCAGAGATCTTGGGGGTGCCGGTGGATACTTC. Full variable domain (rest looked up from reference TRBV15 and TRBJ2-7): DAMVIQNPRYQVTQFGKPVTLSCSQTLNHNVMYWYQQKSSQAPKLLFHYYDKDFNNEADTPDNFQSRRPNTSFCFLDIRSPGLGDTAMYLCATSRDLGGAGGYFGPGTRLTVT.